This T cell receptor (beta chain) derives from a study of neurological immune-mediated disorders. This clonotype appeared many times. Germline values: CDR1 DFQATT, CDR2 SNEGSKA (reference sequence). This CDR3 has 16 residues. Trimming took 3 bases from V and 0 from J; bases not matched to a gene: 10. TCRdb reprocessed the 5' RACE reads via MiXCR and lists one record per CDR3 protein. Of approximately 58,000 distinct CDR3 sequences in the sample, around 10% are singletons; the top ten hold less than 2%. The receptor comes from a man in his sixties in good health. J is TRBJ1-2 and V is TRBV20-1, with TRBD1 matching 7 bases. What was sequenced was PBMCs. CDR3 DNA sequence: TGCAGTGCTAGCCGGGACAGTCTGGGGACTAACTATGGCTACACCTTC. Its protein is CSASRDSLGTNYGYTF.